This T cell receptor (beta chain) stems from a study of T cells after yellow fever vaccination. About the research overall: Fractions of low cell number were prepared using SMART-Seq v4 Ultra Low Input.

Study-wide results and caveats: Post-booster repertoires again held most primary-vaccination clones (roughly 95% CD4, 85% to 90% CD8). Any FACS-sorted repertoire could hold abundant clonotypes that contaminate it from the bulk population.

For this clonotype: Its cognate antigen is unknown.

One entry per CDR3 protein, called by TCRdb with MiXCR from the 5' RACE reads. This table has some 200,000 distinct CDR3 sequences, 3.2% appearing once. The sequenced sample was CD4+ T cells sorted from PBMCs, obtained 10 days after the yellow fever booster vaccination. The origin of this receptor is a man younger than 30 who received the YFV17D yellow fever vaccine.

CDR3 sequence reads: CASSSEFGSPLHF. DNA of the CDR3: TGTGCCAGCAGCAGCGAATTTGGTTCACCCCTCCACTTT. The chain is built from TRBV7-3 and TRBJ1-6; D is unclear. This CDR3 spans 13 amino acids. Trimming removed 5 bases at V and 9 bases at J, with 11 bases between. Germline CDR1 reads SGHTA; CDR2 reads FQGTGA.